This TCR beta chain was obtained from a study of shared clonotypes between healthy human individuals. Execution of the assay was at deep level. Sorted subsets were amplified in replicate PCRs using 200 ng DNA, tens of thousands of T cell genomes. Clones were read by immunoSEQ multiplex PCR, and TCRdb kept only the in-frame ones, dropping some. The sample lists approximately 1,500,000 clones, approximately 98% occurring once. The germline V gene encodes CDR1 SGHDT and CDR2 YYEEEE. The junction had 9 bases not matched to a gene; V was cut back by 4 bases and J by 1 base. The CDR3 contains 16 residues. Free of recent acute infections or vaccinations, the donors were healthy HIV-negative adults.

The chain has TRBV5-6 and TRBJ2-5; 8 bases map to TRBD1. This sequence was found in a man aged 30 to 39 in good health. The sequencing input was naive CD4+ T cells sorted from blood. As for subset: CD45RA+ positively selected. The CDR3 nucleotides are TGTGCCAGCAGCCGAGTTGGACAGGGAGTCCAAGAGACCCAGTACTTC. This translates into CASSRVGQGVQETQYF.